One and the same sample provided the 5 T cell receptor beta chains below, sequenced in a study of T cell clones after liver transplantation. The protocol was immunoSEQ multiplex PCR, while the TCRdb copy is restricted to in-frame clones and leaves out a portion. The sample has about 75,000 clones; 84% are singletons. The sequenced sample was CD4+ T cells from blood, obtained 48 months after liver transplant. Source of these receptors: a human patient who received a liver transplant. A share of the T cells may be of graft donor origin.

The chain is built from TRBV18 and TRBJ1-5; possible D gene TRBD1, 5 bases. Germline CDR1 KGHSH, CDR2 LQKENI. This CDR3 is 15 amino acids long. With 2 bases removed from V and 7 bases from J, the gap between germline ends came to 15 bases. In DNA, the CDR3 is TGTGCCAGCTCACCAAGGCAGGGAGGTAAACAGCCCCAGCATTTT. Encoded protein: CASSPRQGGKQPQHF.

The rearrangement joins TRBV5-6 to TRBJ2-1; D is uncertain. The CDR3 has 14 residues. Between the trimmed V and J ends, which lost 7 bases and 7 bases, there was a span of 18 bases. CDR1 and CDR2 from the germline V gene are SGHDT and YYEEEE. The DNA of the CDR3 is TGTGCCAGCTTCATGGACGGACCAAGAAATGAGCAGTTCTTC. Translation: CASFMDGPRNEQFF.

The V call is TRBV6-4, the J call TRBJ2-3; TRBD2 is a possible D gene (5 bases). Germline-derived CDR1 and CDR2 are MRHNA and SNTAGT. This CDR3 region has 15 residues. V lost 2 bases and J lost 0, with 9 bases in between. The CDR3 here is CASSDRAASTDTQYF. DNA of the CDR3: TGTGCCAGCAGTGACCGAGCGGCTAGCACAGATACGCAGTATTTT.

The rearrangement links TRBV15 to TRBJ2-7, with 7 bases matching TRBD2. Germline-derived CDR1 and CDR2 are LNHNV and YYDKDF (reference sequence). Losses at the gene ends were 0 bases for V and 13 bases for J; bases not matched to a gene: 9. The CDR3 covers 13 residues. The CDR3 region is CATSREASGPFYF. The CDR3 DNA reads TGTGCCACCAGCAGAGAAGCTAGCGGCCCATTTTACTTC.

This clone has just one count. This sequence joins TRBV7-2 and TRBJ1-5, with D possibly matching TRBD1 (6 bases). The CDR3 runs 15 residues. Germline V lookup: CDR1 SGHTA, CDR2 FQGNSA. The V gene lost 5 bases and the J gene lost 4 bases, with 15 bases spanning the gap. The CDR3 DNA follows: TGTGCCAGCAGCCCCCGGGCAGGGGCTAATCAGCCCCAGCATTTT. This gives the protein CASSPRAGANQPQHF.